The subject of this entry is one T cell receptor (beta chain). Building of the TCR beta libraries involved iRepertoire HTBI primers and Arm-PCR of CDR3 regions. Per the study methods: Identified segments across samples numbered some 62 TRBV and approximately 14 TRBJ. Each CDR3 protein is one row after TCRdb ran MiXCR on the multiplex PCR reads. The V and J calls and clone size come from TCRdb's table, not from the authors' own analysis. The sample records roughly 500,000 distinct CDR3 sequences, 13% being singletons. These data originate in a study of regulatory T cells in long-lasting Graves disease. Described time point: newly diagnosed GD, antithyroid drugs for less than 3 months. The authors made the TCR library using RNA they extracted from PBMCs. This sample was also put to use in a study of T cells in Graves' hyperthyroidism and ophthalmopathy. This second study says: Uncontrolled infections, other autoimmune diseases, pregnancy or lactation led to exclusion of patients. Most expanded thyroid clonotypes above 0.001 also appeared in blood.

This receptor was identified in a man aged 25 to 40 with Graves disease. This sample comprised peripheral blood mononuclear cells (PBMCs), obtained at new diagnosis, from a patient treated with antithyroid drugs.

The CDR3 is CASSFDPGQGAYEQYF. The DNA for the CDR3 is TGTGCCAGCAGCTTTGACCCGGGACAGGGCGCCTACGAGCAGTACTTC. The rearrangement joins TRBV11-2 to TRBJ2-7; 9 bases map to TRBD1. The CDR3 is 16 residues long. With V trimmed by 3 bases and J by 2 bases, 8 bases remained unmatched. The germline CDR1 and CDR2 sequences are SGHAT and FQNNGV.